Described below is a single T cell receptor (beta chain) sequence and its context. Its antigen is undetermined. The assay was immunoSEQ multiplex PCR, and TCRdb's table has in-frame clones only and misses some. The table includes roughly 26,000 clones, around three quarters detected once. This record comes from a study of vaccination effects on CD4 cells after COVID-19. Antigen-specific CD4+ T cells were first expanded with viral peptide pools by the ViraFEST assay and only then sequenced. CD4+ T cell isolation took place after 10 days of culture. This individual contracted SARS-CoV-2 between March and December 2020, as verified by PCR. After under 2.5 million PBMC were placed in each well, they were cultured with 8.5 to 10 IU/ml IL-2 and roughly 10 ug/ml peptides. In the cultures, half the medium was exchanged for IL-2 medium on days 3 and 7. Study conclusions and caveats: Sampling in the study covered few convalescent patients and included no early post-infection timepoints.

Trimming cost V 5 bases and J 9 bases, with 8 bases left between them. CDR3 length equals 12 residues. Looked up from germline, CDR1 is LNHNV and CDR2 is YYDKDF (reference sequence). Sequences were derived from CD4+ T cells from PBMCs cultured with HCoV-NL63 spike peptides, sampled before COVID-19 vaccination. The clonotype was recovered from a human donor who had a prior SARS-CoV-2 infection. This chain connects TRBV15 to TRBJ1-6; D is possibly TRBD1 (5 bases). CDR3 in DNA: TGTGCCACCAGCTTCGGGGGTTCACCCCTCCACTTT. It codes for CATSFGGSPLHF.